This T cell receptor beta chain was recorded in a study of blood T cell repertoires in COVID-19. Whole-study context: Acute and convalescent COVID-19 specimens originated in the United States, Italy and Spain. From T cells, B-cell-depleted T cells, or PBMCs came the material, which was cDNA or gDNA.

Source study methods: Estimation of nucleated cell counts relied on the amplification of reference gene primers. Profiled with immunoSEQ multiplex PCR; TCRdb holds only in-frame clones, not every one. V, J and clone size are taken as reported in that table, and D and trimming were inferred from the DNA itself. The table lists about 110,000 clones, over 75% of them singletons. The receptor was isolated from a woman aged 70 to 79 with acute or convalescent COVID-19. Specimen: peripheral blood.

CDR3 amino acids: CASSPTTGTSTDTQYF. The CDR3 DNA sequence: TGTGCCAGCAGCCCGACGACTGGGACTAGCACAGATACGCAGTATTTT. This chain links TRBV9 with TRBJ2-3, with D possibly being TRBD2 (6 bases). From germline, CDR1 is SGDLS and CDR2 YYNGEE. The ends were cut back, 4 bases at V and 0 bases at J, with 15 bases in the middle. The CDR3 consists of 16 residues.